Below are 31 T cell receptor beta chains sequenced from a single sample in a study of T cell changes during pregnancy in multiple sclerosis. Assay used: immunoSEQ multiplex PCR; TCRdb lists only in-frame clones, some missing. The sample contains tens of thousands of clones, 65% to 90% of which appear only once. The source material was CD4+ T cells from peripheral blood mononuclear cells, sampled in the first trimester of pregnancy. Source of these receptors: a female donor in good health, enrolled as a control in a pregnancy study.

The chain uses TRBV11-2 and TRBJ1-2; D perhaps matches TRBD1 (5 bases). CDR1 is SGHAT and CDR2 is FQNNGV in the germline V gene. This CDR3 is built from 12 residues. V was pared by 6 bases and J by 6 bases, with 11 bases between. The CDR3 sequence: CASRHGQNGYTF. In DNA, the CDR3 is TGTGCCAGCAGACATGGACAAAATGGCTACACCTTC.

The V and J genes are TRBV7-8 and TRBJ1-4; TRBD1 might be the D (6 bases). The length of the CDR3 is 15 residues. Deletions cut 1 base from V and 7 bases from J, with 13 bases between. Germline CDR1 SGHVS, CDR2 FQNEAQ. The DNA of the CDR3 is TGTGCCAGCAGCTTAGTAGGGGGTGGAGGTGAAAAACTGTTTTTT. It translates to CASSLVGGGGEKLFF.

Written as DNA, the CDR3 is TGTGCCAGCAGCTTAGGACTGAACACAGATACGCAGTATTTT. Amino acid sequence: CASSLGLNTDTQYF. This sequence joins TRBV11-2 and TRBJ2-3, with D uncertain. This CDR3 has 14 amino acids. Deletions cut 1 base from V and 2 bases from J, with 7 bases between. CDR1 is SGHAT, CDR2 FQNNGV, per germline.

CDR3 loop: CASSFKLGDTSYEQYF. DNA for the CDR3: TGTGCCAGCAGTTTTAAGCTAGGGGACACTTCCTACGAGCAGTACTTC. This chain joins TRBV27 and TRBJ2-7; possibly TRBD1 for D (6 bases). The CDR3 sequence is 16 residues long. V was pared by 3 bases and J by 1 base, with 16 bases between. Germline V gene lookup returns CDR1 MNHEY and CDR2 SMNVEV (reference sequence).

This clone showed up just a few times. J is TRBJ1-1 and V is TRBV7-2, with D possibly being TRBD1 (5 bases). Trimming left V 5 bases short and J 5 bases short, with 15 bases between. Germline CDR1 SGHTA, CDR2 FQGNSA. The CDR3 has 14 residues. The CDR3 region has the DNA TGTGCCAGCAGCGGTGACAGCCGAATAACTGAAGCTTTCTTT. It yields the protein CASSGDSRITEAFF.

The CDR3 DNA reads as TGTGCCAGCAGAGGATTGGGAGCGAACACCGGGGAGCTGTTTTTT. Amino acid sequence: CASRGLGANTGELFF. The chain is built from TRBV13 and TRBJ2-2; possible D gene TRBD2, 5 bases. V lost 6 bases and J lost 0, with 11 bases in between. The CDR3 is made up of 15 amino acids. Germline CDR1 and CDR2: PRHDT and FYEKMQ (reference sequence).

The chain uses TRBV28 and TRBJ2-1, with 8 bases matching TRBD2. The CDR3 sequence is 16 residues long. Per the germline V gene, CDR1 is MDHEN and CDR2 is SYDVKM. The V and J ends lost 3 bases and 0 bases, in that order; junction bases with no gene match: 4. The DNA for the CDR3 is TGTGCCAGCAGTTTGTCTAGCGGGCTCTCCTACAATGAGCAGTTCTTC. Protein: CASSLSSGLSYNEQFF.

The gene calls are TRBV2 and TRBJ1-1; the D is unclear. Trimming took 7 bases from V and 3 from J, leaving 12 bases between them. This CDR3 spans 13 amino acids. Germline CDR1 reads SNHLY; CDR2 reads FYNNEI. CDR3 in amino acids: CASNNGGDTEAFF. The CDR3 bases are TGTGCCAGCAACAATGGAGGCGACACTGAAGCTTTCTTT. The full variable domain, completed using reference TRBV2 and TRBJ1-1, is EPEVTQTPSHQVTQMGQEVILRCVPISNHLYFYWYRQILGQKVEFLVSFYNNEISEKSEIFDDQFSVERPDGSNFTLKIRSTKLEDSAMYFCASNNGGDTEAFFGQGTRLTVV.

The chain recombines TRBV7-9 with TRBJ2-3, with a tentative D call TRBD2 (7 bases). The CDR3 covers 15 residues. The germline V and J ends were trimmed by 4 bases and 1 base, with 12 bases remaining between them. Germline V gene data show CDR1 as SEHNR and CDR2 as FQNEAQ (reference sequence). As DNA, the CDR3 is TGTGCCAGCAGCTCGCGGGGGCCACGCACAGATACGCAGTATTTT. It is translated as CASSSRGPRTDTQYF.

The rearrangement uses TRBV19 and TRBJ1-1; D remains ambiguous. Germline V gene sequence: CDR1 LNHDA, CDR2 SQIVND (reference sequence). This CDR3 is 11 amino acids long. The V and J ends lost 5 bases and 7 bases respectively, with 8 bases between them. CDR3 region: CASSSYSEAFF. The CDR3 DNA reads as TGTGCCAGTAGTTCCTACAGTGAAGCTTTCTTT.

CDR3 DNA: TGTGCCAGCGGTATGAGGAGAGGCGAGCAGTACTTC. The encoded protein is CASGMRRGEQYF. The chain uses TRBV2 and TRBJ2-7; D is ambiguous. Germline V gene lookup returns CDR1 SNHLY and CDR2 FYNNEI. The ends were cut back, 8 bases at V and 6 bases at J, with 14 bases in the middle. The CDR3 runs 12 residues.

The V and J genes are TRBV7-2 and TRBJ2-6; D is unclear. Germline V CDR1 and CDR2: SGHTA, FQGNSA. Trimming shortened V by 6 bases and J by 4 bases, and 13 bases separated the two germline ends. The CDR3 is 15 amino acids. CDR3 DNA sequence: TGTGCCAGCAGGGCTCCCCTGTACGGGGCCAACGTCCTGACTTTC. Amino acids: CASRAPLYGANVLTF.

This sequence joins TRBV28 and TRBJ1-5; 9 positions agree with TRBD1. V was pared by 5 bases and J by 6 bases, with 11 bases of the junction left unmatched. This CDR3 region has 16 residues. Germline V lookup: CDR1 MDHEN, CDR2 SYDVKM. CDR3 coding DNA: TGTGCCAGCAGTCCAGTGGGACAGGGCGACGGTCAGCCCCAGCATTTT. This gives the protein CASSPVGQGDGQPQHF.

Here the CDR3 DNA reads TGTGCCAGCAGTGAGGGTTGGACAGGGCAAGAGACCCAGTACTTC. Protein product: CASSEGWTGQETQYF. The rearrangement joins TRBV2 to TRBJ2-5; 8 nucleotides match TRBD1. Germline values: CDR1 SNHLY, CDR2 FYNNEI. This CDR3 is 15 amino acids long. Unmatched junction bases numbered 5, after V lost 3 bases and J lost 2 bases. Combining the CDR3 with reference TRBV2 and TRBJ2-5 gives the whole variable domain EPEVTQTPSHQVTQMGQEVILRCVPISNHLYFYWYRQILGQKVEFLVSFYNNEISEKSEIFDDQFSVERPDGSNFTLKIRSTKLEDSAMYFCASSEGWTGQETQYFGPGTRLLVL.

The rearrangement joins TRBV6-8 to TRBJ2-5; 7 bases agree with TRBD1. This CDR3 has 17 residues. The ends lost 7 bases at V and 5 bases at J; junction bases unmatched: 19. Per the germline V gene, CDR1 is MNHGY and CDR2 is SAAAGT. CDR3 coding DNA: TGTGCCAGCACCAGACGATCCGGGACAGCGAATATGGAGACCCAGTACTTC. Residues: CASTRRSGTANMETQYF.

This chain connects TRBV11-2 to TRBJ1-5, with D perhaps matching TRBD1 (6 bases). CDR1 and CDR2 from the germline V gene are SGHAT and FQNNGV. V dropped 2 bases and J dropped 7 bases, with 15 bases sitting between them. The CDR3 runs to 15 residues. DNA for the CDR3: TGTGCCAGCAGCTTACAACAGGGCGTAGGGCAGCCCCAGCATTTT. Translating it yields CASSLQQGVGQPQHF.

The rearrangement joins TRBV15 to TRBJ1-4; no firm D call. V was cut by 6 bases and J by 0 bases, with 17 bases left in between. This CDR3 is 17 amino acids long. In germline, CDR1 is LNHNV, CDR2 YYDKDF (reference sequence). CDR3 coding DNA: TGTGCCACCAGACAGACCGCTCTTTTTACAACTAATGAAAAACTGTTTTTT. This codes for CATRQTALFTTNEKLFF.

The DNA for the CDR3 is TGCGCCAGCAGCCATTCCTCGTTGGCGGCCGCGAACACCGGGGAGCTGTTTTTT. It encodes CASSHSSLAAANTGELFF. The V and J genes are TRBV4-3 and TRBJ2-2; D gene ambiguous. Germline CDR1 reads LGHNA; CDR2 reads YSLEER. V dropped 3 bases and J dropped 0 bases, with 17 bases sitting between them. This CDR3 spans 18 amino acids.

CDR3 in DNA: TGTGCCACCAGCAGAGACGAAGGGGAGGGGGAGTTCTTC. Its translation: CATSRDEGEGEFF. J is TRBJ2-1 and V is TRBV15; D is possibly TRBD2 (7 bases). V was cut by 0 bases and J by 14 bases, with 14 bases left in between. This CDR3 contains 13 residues. Germline V gene lookup returns CDR1 LNHNV and CDR2 YYDKDF (reference sequence).

This chain uses TRBV2 with TRBJ2-1; tentatively, D is TRBD1 (8 bases). The CDR3 contains 15 residues. Deletions cut 6 bases from V and 9 bases from J, with 21 bases between. Germline V gene lookup returns CDR1 SNHLY and CDR2 FYNNEI. The CDR3 loop reads CASSPTGLDRGEQFF. The CDR3 region has the DNA TGTGCCAGCAGCCCTACCGGACTAGACAGGGGTGAGCAGTTCTTC.

This rearrangement joins TRBV28 to TRBJ1-2; tentatively, D is TRBD1 (6 bases). Germline V gene data show CDR1 as MDHEN and CDR2 as SYDVKM. V lost 6 bases and J 9 bases, leaving 17 bases between the germline ends. The CDR3 loop spans 13 amino acids. The CDR3 is CASSVQGTRSYTF. The CDR3 DNA reads TGTGCCAGCAGCGTACAGGGAACCCGGAGCTACACCTTC.

V gene TRBV30 combines with J gene TRBJ2-1; 14 nucleotides match TRBD2. V lost 8 bases, J lost 10 bases, and 4 bases stayed unmatched. The CDR3 runs 12 residues. Per germline, CDR1 GTSNPN and CDR2 SVGIG (reference sequence). Written as DNA, the CDR3 is TGTGCCCAAGGACTAGCGGGGGGCGAGCAGTTCTTC. Its protein product is CAQGLAGGEQFF.

The CDR3 here is CASSQVVGREGPRNEQFF. In DNA form, the CDR3 reads TGTGCCAGCAGCCAAGTAGTTGGGAGAGAGGGCCCCAGAAATGAGCAGTTCTTC. The rearrangement links TRBV4-2 to TRBJ2-1; D possibly corresponds to TRBD2 (5 bases). The CDR3 has 18 amino acids. Germline CDR1 LGHNA, CDR2 YNFKEQ. Trimming pared 1 base from V and 7 bases from J, leaving 23 bases between.

The chain carries TRBV28 and TRBJ2-2, with D perhaps TRBD2 (6 bases). The length of the CDR3 is 16 residues. The germline CDR1 and CDR2 sequences are MDHEN and SYDVKM. V dropped 3 bases and J dropped 4 bases, with 15 bases sitting between them. The CDR3 DNA sequence: TGTGCCAGCAGTTTTATGTGGGAGGCCCCCACCGGGGAGCTGTTTTTT. It yields the protein CASSFMWEAPTGELFF.

The chain couples TRBV5-1 to TRBJ1-6, with D perhaps TRBD1 (6 bases). Trimming cost V 4 bases and J 5 bases, with 13 bases left between them. This CDR3 spans 15 amino acids. Germline CDR1 is SGHRS and CDR2 is YFSETQ. The CDR3 DNA reads as TGCGCCAGCAGCATCGGACAGATGAATAATTCACCCCTCCACTTT. Its translation is CASSIGQMNNSPLHF.

V is TRBV6-1 and J is TRBJ2-7; tentative D call: TRBD2 (7 bases). The CDR3 is 11 amino acids. V was pared by 8 bases and J by 9 bases, with 14 bases between. Germline CDR1 and CDR2: MNHNS and SASEGT. CDR3 in DNA: TGTGCCAGCCAGCTAGGGGGGGGGCAGTACTTC. This codes for CASQLGGGQYF.

The chain is built from TRBV28 and TRBJ1-2; the match to TRBD1 covers 8 bases. CDR3 size: 14 residues. Germline CDR1 is MDHEN and CDR2 is SYDVKM. The V segment lost 6 bases and the J segment 7 bases; nucleotides outside the gene matches: 10. CDR3: CASSRGTGGSGYTF. In DNA form, the CDR3 reads TGTGCCAGCAGCAGAGGGACAGGCGGAAGTGGCTACACCTTC.

The CDR3 loop reads CASKADRWTTDTQYF. The CDR3 DNA follows: TGTGCCAGCAAAGCGGACAGGTGGACCACAGATACGCAGTATTTT. The V gene is TRBV21-1, the J gene TRBJ2-3; the table assigns TRBD1, which was not confirmed against the DNA. TRBV21-1 is listed as a pseudogene. The CDR3 sequence is 15 residues long.

This clone was picked up a small number of times. The chain combines TRBV7-2 with TRBJ2-1; D not resolved. The CDR3 is 14 residues long. Trimming pared 2 bases from V and 5 bases from J, leaving 10 bases between. Germline CDR1 reads SGHTA; CDR2 reads FQGNSA. The CDR3 region has the DNA TGTGCCAGCAGCTTATACTTCCCCAACAATGAGCAGTTCTTC. This codes for CASSLYFPNNEQFF.

The J gene is TRBJ1-1, the V gene TRBV6-5, with a tentative D call TRBD1 (5 bases). Trimming removed 6 bases from V and 1 base from J, with 15 bases in between. The length of the CDR3 is 15 residues. Germline values: CDR1 MNHEY, CDR2 SVGAGI. The CDR3 region has the DNA TGTGCCAGCAGCTCCCATACCACAGGGAACACTGAAGCTTTCTTT. Protein: CASSSHTTGNTEAFF.

This clone came up once. This CDR3 is CASRDFGTRRQGESYEQYF. In nucleotides, the CDR3 is TGTGCCAGCAGAGATTTCGGTACCCGGAGACAGGGGGAATCTTACGAGCAGTACTTC. This chain uses TRBV27 with TRBJ2-7; 9 bases match TRBD1. V trimming: 6 bases; J trimming: 4 bases; junction bases outside the gene matches: 22. This CDR3 has 19 residues. Germline CDR1 and CDR2: MNHEY and SMNVEV (reference sequence).